This T cell receptor beta chain was sequenced in a study of blood T cell repertoires in COVID-19. Across the study: PBMCs, B-cell-depleted T cells, or T cells provided the cDNA or gDNA that made up the material.

The assay was immunoSEQ multiplex PCR, and TCRdb's table has in-frame clones only and misses some. The sample consists of approximately 280,000 clones, approximately 78% of them appearing once. The germline V gene has CDR1 SGHRS and CDR2 YFSETQ. The CDR3 is 14 amino acids. With 2 bases clipped from V and 2 bases from J, the junction kept 2 bases outside the gene matches. In regard to this clone: This CDR3 is also generated by other DNA sequences in the sample.

The sample consisted of PBMCs or T cells enriched from blood (not recorded which). The receptor was isolated from a middle-aged man who had been exposed to COVID-19. The chain is built from TRBV5-1 and TRBJ2-3; 7 bases agree with TRBD2. The CDR3 region is CASSFGGSTDTQYF. CDR3 bases: TGCGCCAGCAGCTTCGGGGGGTCCACAGATACGCAGTATTTT.